Listed below are T cell receptor beta chains from one sample, sequenced in a study of blood T cell repertoires in COVID-19. Some clones are missing from TCRdb's copy, which holds only in-frame ones; the method was immunoSEQ multiplex PCR. The sample yields fewer than 200,000 clones, approximately 79% seen once. The sample taken for sequencing was PBMCs or T cells enriched from blood (not recorded which). These receptors came from a woman aged 65 to 85 in a cohort exposed to, infected with or recovered from COVID-19 (not recorded which). Each CDR3 is given with its conserved first and last residue. D genes are given only for firm matches. Some rows have no size entry. The others give once, few or many, or a class for an expanded clone.

cdr3_aa: CASSEWGLAGGPHNEQFF
cdr3_nt: TGTGCCAGCAGTGAATGGGGACTAGCGGGAGGGCCCCACAATGAGCAGTTCTTC
j_call: TRBJ2-1
v_call: TRBV25-1
clone_size: -
d_call: TRBD2

cdr3_aa: CASSLVGTPGSGYTF
cdr3_nt: TGTGCCAGCAGCTTAGTGGGGACACCGGGCTCGGGCTACACCTTC
j_call: TRBJ1-2
v_call: TRBV7-8
clone_size: -
d_call: -

cdr3_aa: CASRAPGTGYNEQFF
cdr3_nt: TGCGCCAGCAGAGCACCGGGGACAGGGTACAATGAGCAGTTCTTC
j_call: TRBJ2-1
v_call: TRBV5-1
clone_size: -
d_call: TRBD1

cdr3_aa: CASRELGQGARNEQFF
cdr3_nt: TGTGCCAGCAGAGAGCTTGGGCAGGGGGCGCGAAATGAGCAGTTCTTC
j_call: TRBJ2-1
v_call: TRBV28
clone_size: -
d_call: TRBD1

cdr3_aa: CASSTPGQGTSQPQHF
cdr3_nt: TGTGCCAGTTCGACTCCGGGACAGGGAACGAGTCAGCCCCAGCATTTT
j_call: TRBJ1-5
v_call: TRBV28
clone_size: -
d_call: TRBD1

cdr3_aa: CASSPPGVGGYGYTF
cdr3_nt: TGTGCCAGCTCACCACCCGGGGTAGGGGGCTATGGCTACACCTTC
j_call: TRBJ1-2
v_call: TRBV18
clone_size: -
d_call: -

cdr3_aa: CASSTTTSGDYNEQFF
cdr3_nt: TGTGCCAGCAGTACCACGACTAGCGGGGACTACAATGAGCAGTTCTTC
j_call: TRBJ2-1
v_call: TRBV5-5
clone_size: -
d_call: TRBD2

cdr3_aa: CASSFRDRQYEQYF
cdr3_nt: TGTGCCAGCAGCTTTCGGGACAGACAATACGAGCAGTACTTC
j_call: TRBJ2-7
v_call: TRBV11-1
clone_size: -
d_call: TRBD1

cdr3_aa: CASRTSGHNEQFF
cdr3_nt: TGTGCCAGCAGGACTAGCGGTCACAATGAGCAGTTCTTC
j_call: TRBJ2-1
v_call: TRBV28
clone_size: -
d_call: TRBD2

cdr3_aa: CASSPPGTSGHNEQFF
cdr3_nt: TGTGCCAGCAGCCCGCCCGGGACTAGCGGCCACAATGAGCAGTTCTTC
j_call: TRBJ2-1
v_call: TRBV11-1
clone_size: -
d_call: TRBD2

cdr3_aa: CASSLGTGGLDEQYF
cdr3_nt: TGTGCCAGCAGCTTAGGGACAGGGGGCTTGGACGAGCAGTACTTC
j_call: TRBJ2-7
v_call: TRBV7-9
clone_size: few
d_call: TRBD1

cdr3_aa: CASSPATFTDTQYF
cdr3_nt: TGTGCCAGCTCACCTGCCACATTTACAGATACGCAGTATTTT
j_call: TRBJ2-3
v_call: TRBV18
clone_size: -
d_call: -

cdr3_aa: CASSQDRGYGYTF
cdr3_nt: TGTGCCAGCAGCCAAGACAGGGGCTATGGCTACACCTTC
j_call: TRBJ1-2
v_call: TRBV3-1/TRBV3-2
clone_size: -
d_call: -

cdr3_aa: CASSVTGYNEQFF
cdr3_nt: TGTGCCAGCAGTGTTACAGGCTACAATGAGCAGTTCTTC
j_call: TRBJ2-1
v_call: TRBV7-3
clone_size: -
d_call: -

cdr3_aa: CASSQVGSSGRQETQYF
cdr3_nt: TGTGCCAGCAGCCAAGTGGGGTCTAGCGGGAGGCAAGAGACCCAGTACTTC
j_call: TRBJ2-5
v_call: TRBV4-2
clone_size: -
d_call: TRBD2

cdr3_aa: CASRLHLGAPGYTF
cdr3_nt: TGTGCCAGCAGACTACATCTGGGGGCGCCTGGCTACACCTTC
j_call: TRBJ1-2
v_call: TRBV7-2
clone_size: -
d_call: -

cdr3_aa: CASSSGTSGRAGTQYF
cdr3_nt: TGTGCCAGCAGCTCGGGGACTAGCGGGAGGGCCGGTACGCAGTATTTT
j_call: TRBJ2-3
v_call: TRBV7-9
clone_size: -
d_call: TRBD2

cdr3_aa: CASSMQGGTTEAFF
cdr3_nt: TGTGCCAGCAGTATGCAAGGAGGCACCACTGAAGCTTTCTTT
j_call: TRBJ1-1
v_call: TRBV2
clone_size: -
d_call: -

cdr3_aa: CSAYRNYEQYF
cdr3_nt: TGCAGCGCCTACAGGAACTACGAGCAGTACTTC
j_call: TRBJ2-7
v_call: TRBV29-1
clone_size: many
d_call: -

cdr3_aa: CASSLVGGAEQFF
cdr3_nt: TGTGCCAGCAGCTTAGTGGGGGGAGCCGAGCAGTTCTTC
j_call: TRBJ2-1
v_call: TRBV7-2
clone_size: -
d_call: -

cdr3_aa: CASSKEPGTRNHGGYTF
cdr3_nt: TGTGCCAGCAGCAAAGAACCCGGGACACGGAATCATGGTGGCTACACCTTC
j_call: TRBJ1-2
v_call: TRBV21-1
clone_size: -
d_call: -

cdr3_aa: CASSLSRDYGYTF
cdr3_nt: TGTGCCAGCAGCTTATCCCGGGACTATGGCTACACCTTC
j_call: TRBJ1-2
v_call: TRBV7-8
clone_size: -
d_call: -

cdr3_aa: CAWRLAGTTGKTIYF
cdr3_nt: TGTGCCTGGAGGTTGGCCGGGACAACGGGAAAAACCATATATTTT
j_call: TRBJ1-3
v_call: TRBV30
clone_size: once
d_call: -

cdr3_aa: CASSQGGSSYNEQFF
cdr3_nt: TGTGCCAGCAGCCAGGGGGGTTCTAGCTACAATGAGCAGTTCTTC
j_call: TRBJ2-1
v_call: TRBV4-2
clone_size: once
d_call: -

cdr3_aa: CASSFSPGQGTYEQFF
cdr3_nt: TGTGCCAGCAGTTTTAGTCCGGGACAGGGAACGTATGAGCAGTTCTTC
j_call: TRBJ2-1
v_call: TRBV6-2/TRBV6-3
clone_size: -
d_call: TRBD1

cdr3_aa: CASSLGGQGPYEQYF
cdr3_nt: TGTGCCAGCAGCTTAGGTGGACAGGGACCCTACGAGCAGTACTTC
j_call: TRBJ2-7
v_call: TRBV7-3
clone_size: -
d_call: TRBD1

cdr3_aa: CASMVLAGDYNEQFF
cdr3_nt: TGCGCCAGCATGGTTCTAGCGGGGGACTACAATGAGCAGTTCTTC
j_call: TRBJ2-1
v_call: TRBV5-1
clone_size: -
d_call: TRBD2

cdr3_aa: CASSPQDIGGEKLFF
cdr3_nt: TGTGCCAGCAGCCCCCAGGACATAGGAGGGGAAAAACTGTTTTTT
j_call: TRBJ1-4
v_call: TRBV2
clone_size: -
d_call: -

cdr3_aa: CASSERGKQPQHF
cdr3_nt: TGTGCCAGCAGTGAGCGAGGGAAGCAGCCCCAGCATTTT
j_call: TRBJ1-5
v_call: TRBV6-1
clone_size: -
d_call: -

cdr3_aa: CASKPSSYNEQFF
cdr3_nt: TGCGCCAGTAAACCCAGCTCCTACAATGAGCAGTTCTTC
j_call: TRBJ2-1
v_call: TRBV10-2
clone_size: -
d_call: -

cdr3_aa: CATSRGQGYTEAFF
cdr3_nt: TGTGCCACCAGCAGAGGGCAGGGTTACACTGAAGCTTTCTTT
j_call: TRBJ1-1
v_call: TRBV15
clone_size: -
d_call: -

cdr3_aa: CASSHNPTGQETQYF
cdr3_nt: TGTGCCAGCAGCCACAACCCGACCGGGCAAGAGACCCAGTACTTC
j_call: TRBJ2-5
v_call: TRBV6-2/TRBV6-3
clone_size: -
d_call: -

cdr3_aa: CASSYSIWTGYEKLFF
cdr3_nt: TGTGCCAGCAGTTACTCTATTTGGACAGGCTATGAAAAACTGTTTTTT
j_call: TRBJ1-4
v_call: TRBV6-5
clone_size: few
d_call: TRBD1

cdr3_aa: CASSFQGGQETQYF
cdr3_nt: TGCGCCAGCAGCTTTCAGGGAGGCCAAGAGACCCAGTACTTC
j_call: TRBJ2-5
v_call: TRBV5-1
clone_size: -
d_call: -

cdr3_aa: CATADRGLGEQYF
cdr3_nt: TGTGCCACCGCAGACAGGGGCCTAGGGGAGCAGTACTTC
j_call: TRBJ2-7
v_call: TRBV24-1
clone_size: -
d_call: TRBD1

cdr3_aa: CASRQFSYNEQFF
cdr3_nt: TGTGCCAGCAGACAGTTCTCCTACAATGAGCAGTTCTTC
j_call: TRBJ2-1
v_call: TRBV27
clone_size: -
d_call: -

cdr3_aa: CASSPRTSGSSYNEQFF
cdr3_nt: TGTGCCAGCAGCCCAAGGACTAGCGGGAGCTCCTACAATGAGCAGTTCTTC
j_call: TRBJ2-1
v_call: TRBV9
clone_size: -
d_call: TRBD2

cdr3_aa: CASSTGGALGRQPQHF
cdr3_nt: TGTGCCAGCAGTACCGGGGGGGCTTTAGGTCGTCAGCCCCAGCATTTT
j_call: TRBJ1-5
v_call: TRBV28
clone_size: -
d_call: -

cdr3_aa: CASSPPLSSGPFGLLETQYF
cdr3_nt: TGTGCCAGCTCACCACCGCTATCCAGCGGGCCATTCGGTCTTTTGGAGACCCAGTACTTC
j_call: TRBJ2-5
v_call: TRBV18
clone_size: few
d_call: -

cdr3_aa: CASSYASGASGELFF
cdr3_nt: TGTGCCAGCAGTTACGCTAGCGGGGCATCCGGGGAGCTGTTTTTT
j_call: TRBJ2-2
v_call: TRBV6-2/TRBV6-3
clone_size: -
d_call: TRBD2

cdr3_aa: CASSPSQRNTIYF
cdr3_nt: TGTGCCAGCAGCCCATCCCAGAGAAACACCATATATTTT
j_call: TRBJ1-3
v_call: TRBV7-9
clone_size: -
d_call: -

cdr3_aa: CASSILDREGNQPQHF
cdr3_nt: TGTGCCAGTAGTATCCTGGACAGAGAGGGCAATCAGCCCCAGCATTTT
j_call: TRBJ1-5
v_call: TRBV19
clone_size: -
d_call: -

cdr3_aa: CASSSLRGGNEQFF
cdr3_nt: TGTGCCAGCAGCTCTCTTCGGGGGGGCAATGAGCAGTTCTTC
j_call: TRBJ2-1
v_call: TRBV11-2
clone_size: -
d_call: TRBD2

cdr3_aa: CASSSGKNEKLFF
cdr3_nt: TGCGCCAGCAGCTCAGGGAAAAATGAAAAACTGTTTTTT
j_call: TRBJ1-4
v_call: TRBV5-1
clone_size: -
d_call: -